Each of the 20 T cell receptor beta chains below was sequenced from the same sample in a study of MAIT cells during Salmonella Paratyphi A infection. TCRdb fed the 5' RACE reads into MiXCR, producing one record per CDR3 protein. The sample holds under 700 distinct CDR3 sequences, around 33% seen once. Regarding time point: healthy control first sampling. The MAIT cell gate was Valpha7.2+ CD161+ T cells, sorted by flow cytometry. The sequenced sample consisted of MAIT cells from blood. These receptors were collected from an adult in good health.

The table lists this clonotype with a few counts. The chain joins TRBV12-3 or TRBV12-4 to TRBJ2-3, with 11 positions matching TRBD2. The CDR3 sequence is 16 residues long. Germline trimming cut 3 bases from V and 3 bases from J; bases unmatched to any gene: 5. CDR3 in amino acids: CASSFGASGGTDTQYF. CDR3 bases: TGTGCCAGCAGTTTCGGGGCTAGCGGGGGGACAGATACGCAGTATTTT.

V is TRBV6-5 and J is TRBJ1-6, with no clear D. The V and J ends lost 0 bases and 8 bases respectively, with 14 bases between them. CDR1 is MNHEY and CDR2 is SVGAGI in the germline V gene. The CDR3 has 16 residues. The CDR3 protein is CASSYSAEGFHSPLHF. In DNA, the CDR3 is TGTGCCAGCAGTTACTCCGCGGAGGGATTTCATTCACCCCTCCACTTT.

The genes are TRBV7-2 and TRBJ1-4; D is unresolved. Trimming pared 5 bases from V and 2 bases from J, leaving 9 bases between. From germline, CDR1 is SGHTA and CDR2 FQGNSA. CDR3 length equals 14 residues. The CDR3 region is CASSLGLTNEKLFF. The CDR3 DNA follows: TGTGCCAGCAGCCTTGGGTTGACTAATGAAAAACTGTTTTTT.

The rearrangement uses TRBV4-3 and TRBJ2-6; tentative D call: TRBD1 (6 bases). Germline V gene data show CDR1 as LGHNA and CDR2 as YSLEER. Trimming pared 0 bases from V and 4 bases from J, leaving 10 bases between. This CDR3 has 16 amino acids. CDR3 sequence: CASSQDPGAGANVLTF. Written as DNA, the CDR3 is TGCGCCAGCAGCCAAGATCCAGGGGCCGGGGCCAACGTCCTGACTTTC.

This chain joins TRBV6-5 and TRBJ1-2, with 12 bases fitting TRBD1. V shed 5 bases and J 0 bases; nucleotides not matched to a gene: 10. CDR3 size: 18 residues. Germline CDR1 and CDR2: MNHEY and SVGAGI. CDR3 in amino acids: CASSGTGGFLNANYGYTF. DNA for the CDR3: TGTGCCAGCAGTGGGACAGGGGGCTTCCTAAATGCTAACTATGGCTACACCTTC.

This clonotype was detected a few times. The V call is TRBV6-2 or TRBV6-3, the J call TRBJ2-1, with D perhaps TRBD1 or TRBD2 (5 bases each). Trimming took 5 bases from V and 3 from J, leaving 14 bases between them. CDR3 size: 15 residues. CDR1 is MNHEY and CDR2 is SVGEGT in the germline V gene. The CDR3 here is CASSDRDGDYNEQFF. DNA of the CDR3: TGTGCCAGCAGTGACCGGGACGGAGACTACAATGAGCAGTTCTTC.

CDR3: CASSPAPDRGYGYTF. CDR3 nucleotide sequence: TGTGCCAGCAGTCCCGCTCCCGACAGGGGTTATGGCTACACCTTC. The chain uses TRBV6-1 and TRBJ1-2; 8 positions agree with TRBD1. After removal of 5 bases from V and 5 bases from J, the junction contained 10 bases not matched to a gene. The CDR3 extends over 15 amino acids. In germline, CDR1 is MNHNS, CDR2 SASEGT.

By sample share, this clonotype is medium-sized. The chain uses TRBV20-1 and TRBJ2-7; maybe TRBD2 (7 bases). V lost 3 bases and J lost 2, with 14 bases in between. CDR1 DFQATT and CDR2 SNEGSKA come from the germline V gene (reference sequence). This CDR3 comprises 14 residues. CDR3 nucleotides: TGCAGTGCTAGTCGAGGGGGGGACGCCTACGAGCAGTACTTC. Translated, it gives CSASRGGDAYEQYF.

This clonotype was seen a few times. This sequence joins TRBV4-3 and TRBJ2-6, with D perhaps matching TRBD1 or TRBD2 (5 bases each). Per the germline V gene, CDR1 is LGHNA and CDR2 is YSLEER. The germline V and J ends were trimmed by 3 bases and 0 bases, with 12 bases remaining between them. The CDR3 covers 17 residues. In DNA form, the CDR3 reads TGCGCCAGCAGCCATAACGGGGACGCCTCTGGGGCCAACGTCCTGACTTTC. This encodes CASSHNGDASGANVLTF.

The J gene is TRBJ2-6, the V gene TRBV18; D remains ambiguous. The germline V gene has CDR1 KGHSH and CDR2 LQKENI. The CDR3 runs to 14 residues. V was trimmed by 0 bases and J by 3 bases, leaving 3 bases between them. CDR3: CASSPPVGANVLTF. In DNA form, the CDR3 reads TGTGCCAGCTCACCACCAGTTGGGGCCAACGTCCTGACTTTC.

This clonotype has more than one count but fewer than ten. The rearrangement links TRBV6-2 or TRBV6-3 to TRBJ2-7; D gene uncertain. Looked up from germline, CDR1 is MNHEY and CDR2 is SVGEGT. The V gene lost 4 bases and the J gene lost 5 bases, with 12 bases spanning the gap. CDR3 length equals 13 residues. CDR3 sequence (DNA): TGTGCCAGCAGTTCGACGTCTGTCCACGAGCAGTACTTC. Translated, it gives CASSSTSVHEQYF.

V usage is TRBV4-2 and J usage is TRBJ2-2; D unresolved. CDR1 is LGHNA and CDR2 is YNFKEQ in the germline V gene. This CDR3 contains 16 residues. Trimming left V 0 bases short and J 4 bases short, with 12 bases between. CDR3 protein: CASSQDQDLSTGELFF. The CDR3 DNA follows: TGTGCCAGCAGCCAAGATCAGGACCTATCCACCGGGGAGCTGTTTTTT.

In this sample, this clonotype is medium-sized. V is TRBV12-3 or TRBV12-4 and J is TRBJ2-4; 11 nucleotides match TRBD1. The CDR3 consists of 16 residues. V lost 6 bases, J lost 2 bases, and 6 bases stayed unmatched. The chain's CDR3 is CASRSRDRGSKNIQYF. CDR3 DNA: TGTGCCAGCAGGAGCCGGGACAGGGGGTCCAAAAACATTCAGTACTTC.

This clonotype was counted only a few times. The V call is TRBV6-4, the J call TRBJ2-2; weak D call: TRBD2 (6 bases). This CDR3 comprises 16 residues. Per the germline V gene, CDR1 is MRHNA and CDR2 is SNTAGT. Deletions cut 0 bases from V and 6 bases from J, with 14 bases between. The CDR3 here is CASSDSLRGQAGELFF. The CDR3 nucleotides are TGTGCCAGCAGTGACTCGTTGCGGGGTCAGGCCGGGGAGCTGTTTTTT.

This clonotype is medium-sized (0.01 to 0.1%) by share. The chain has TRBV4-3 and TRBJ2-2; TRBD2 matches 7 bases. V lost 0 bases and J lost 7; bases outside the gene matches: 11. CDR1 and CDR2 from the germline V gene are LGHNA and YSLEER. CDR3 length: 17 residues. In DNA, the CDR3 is TGCGCCAGCAGCCAAGATCTCCTGGGGGGAGGGGTCGGGGAGCTGTTTTTT. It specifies CASSQDLLGGGVGELFF.

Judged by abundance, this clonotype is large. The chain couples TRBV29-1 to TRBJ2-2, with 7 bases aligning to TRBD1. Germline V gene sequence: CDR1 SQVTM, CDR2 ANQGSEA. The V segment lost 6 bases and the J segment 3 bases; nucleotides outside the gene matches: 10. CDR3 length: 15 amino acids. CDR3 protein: CSVKDSDRDTGELFF. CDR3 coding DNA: TGCAGCGTAAAGGATAGCGACAGGGACACCGGGGAGCTGTTTTTT.

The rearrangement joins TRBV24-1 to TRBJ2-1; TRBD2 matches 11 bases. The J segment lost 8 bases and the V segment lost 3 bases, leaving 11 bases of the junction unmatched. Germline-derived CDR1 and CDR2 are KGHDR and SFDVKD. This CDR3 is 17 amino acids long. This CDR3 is CATSDPTTSGDVDEQFF. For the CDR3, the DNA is TGTGCCACCAGTGATCCGACGACTAGCGGGGACGTGGATGAGCAGTTCTTC.

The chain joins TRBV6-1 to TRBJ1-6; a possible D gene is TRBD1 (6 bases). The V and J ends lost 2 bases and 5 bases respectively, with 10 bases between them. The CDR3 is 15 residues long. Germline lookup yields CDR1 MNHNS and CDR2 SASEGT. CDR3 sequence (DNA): TGTGCCAGCAGTGAAAGTCAGGGGAATAATTCACCCCTCCACTTT. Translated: CASSESQGNNSPLHF.

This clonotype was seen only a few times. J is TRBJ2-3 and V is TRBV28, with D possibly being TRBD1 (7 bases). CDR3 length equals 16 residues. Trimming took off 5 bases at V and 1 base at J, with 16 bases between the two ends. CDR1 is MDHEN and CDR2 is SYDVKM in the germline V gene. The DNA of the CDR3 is TGTGCCAGCAGTGTCACGGAGGGGGCTGGCACAGATACGCAGTATTTT. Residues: CASSVTEGAGTDTQYF.

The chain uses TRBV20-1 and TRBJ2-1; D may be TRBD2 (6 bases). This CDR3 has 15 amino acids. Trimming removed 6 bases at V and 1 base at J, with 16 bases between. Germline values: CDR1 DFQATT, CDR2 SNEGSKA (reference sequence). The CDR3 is CSASPGTQSYNEQFF. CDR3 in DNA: TGCAGTGCATCCCCCGGGACTCAGTCCTACAATGAGCAGTTCTTC.